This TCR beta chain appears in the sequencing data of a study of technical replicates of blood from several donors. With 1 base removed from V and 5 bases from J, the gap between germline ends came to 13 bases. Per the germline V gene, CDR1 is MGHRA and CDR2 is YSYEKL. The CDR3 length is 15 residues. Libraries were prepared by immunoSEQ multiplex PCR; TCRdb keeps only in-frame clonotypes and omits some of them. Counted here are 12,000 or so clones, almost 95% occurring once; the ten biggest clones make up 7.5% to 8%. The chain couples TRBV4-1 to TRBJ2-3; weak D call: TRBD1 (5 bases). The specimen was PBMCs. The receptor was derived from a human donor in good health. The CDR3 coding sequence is TGCGCCAGCAGCCAAGGATCAGGGCGTGGAGATACGCAGTATTTT. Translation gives CASSQGSGRGDTQYF.